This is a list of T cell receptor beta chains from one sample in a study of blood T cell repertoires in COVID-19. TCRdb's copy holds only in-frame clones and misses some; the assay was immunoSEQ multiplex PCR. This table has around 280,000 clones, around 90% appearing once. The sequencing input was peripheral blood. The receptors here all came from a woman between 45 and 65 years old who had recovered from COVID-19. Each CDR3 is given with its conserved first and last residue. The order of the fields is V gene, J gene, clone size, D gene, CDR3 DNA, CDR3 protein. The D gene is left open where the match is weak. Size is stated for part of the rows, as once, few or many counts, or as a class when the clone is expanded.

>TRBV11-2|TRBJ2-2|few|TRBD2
TGTGCCAGCAGCTTCCGACTAGCGGGAGAGGCCGGGGAGCTGTTTTTT
CASSFRLAGEAGELFF
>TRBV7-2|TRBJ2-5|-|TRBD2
TGTGCCAGCAGCTTCGCTAGCGGGGGACTAGAGACCCAGTACTTC
CASSFASGGLETQYF
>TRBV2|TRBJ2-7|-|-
TGTGCCAGCAGTGAAGCAGGGGACGAGCAGTACTTC
CASSEAGDEQYF
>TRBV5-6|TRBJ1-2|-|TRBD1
TGTGCCAGCAGCTTGGACAGGGGGATTCGGGGCTACACCTTC
CASSLDRGIRGYTF
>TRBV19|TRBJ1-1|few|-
TGTGCCAGTAGCATCGACAGGCACACTGAAGCTTTCTTT
CASSIDRHTEAFF
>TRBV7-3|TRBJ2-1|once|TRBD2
TGTGCCAGCAGCTTAGGCGCCGGGACTAGCGTACTAAATGAGCAGTTCTTC
CASSLGAGTSVLNEQFF
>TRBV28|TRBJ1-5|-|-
TGTGCCAGCAGCCTATCTGGGGGCCGGGGTCAGCCCCAGCATTTT
CASSLSGGRGQPQHF
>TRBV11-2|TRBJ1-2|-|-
TGTGCCAGCAGCCCTGAGGGTAGATTGGGTAACTATGGCTACACCTTC
CASSPEGRLGNYGYTF
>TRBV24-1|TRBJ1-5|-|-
TGTGCCGTCCAGGGTGTACGGGTTTATAGCAATCAGCCCCAGCATTTT
CAVQGVRVYSNQPQHF
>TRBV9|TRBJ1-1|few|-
TGTGCCAGCGGAGGGCTCACTGAAGCTTTCTTT
CASGGLTEAFF
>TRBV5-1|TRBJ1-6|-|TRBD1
TGCGCCAGCAGCTTGCGCGCTGACAGGGGCGGTTATAATTCACCCCTCCACTTT
CASSLRADRGGYNSPLHF
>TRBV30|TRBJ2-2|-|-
TGTGCCTCCCCAACCCGGACAAAACCGAACACCGGGGAGCTGTTTTTT
CASPTRTKPNTGELFF
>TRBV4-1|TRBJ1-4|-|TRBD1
TGCGCCAGCAGCCAAGATCGAGGCAGGGGGAGTGAAAAACTGTTTTTT
CASSQDRGRGSEKLFF
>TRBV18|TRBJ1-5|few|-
TGTGCCAGCTCGCCCGACATGTATCAGCCCCAGCATTTT
CASSPDMYQPQHF
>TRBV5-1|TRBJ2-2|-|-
TGCGCCAGCAGCTTCAAAGGTCAGGGCGGGGAGCTGTTTTTT
CASSFKGQGGELFF
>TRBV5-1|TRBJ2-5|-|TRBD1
TGCGCCAGCAGCTTGGCCGGGACAGGCAGAGAGACCCAGTACTTC
CASSLAGTGRETQYF
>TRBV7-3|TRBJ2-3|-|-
TGTGCCAGCAGCTTAACTGGGGGGGCGGATACGCAGTATTTT
CASSLTGGADTQYF
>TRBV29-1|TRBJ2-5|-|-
TGCAGCGTGGGGGCGGGGGCCTCCCAAGAGACCCAGTACTTC
CSVGAGASQETQYF
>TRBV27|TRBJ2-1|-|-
TGTGCCAGCAGTTTGGGGGCGTACAACTACAATGAGCAGTTCTTC
CASSLGAYNYNEQFF
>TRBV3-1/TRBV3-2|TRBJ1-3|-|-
TGTGCCAGCAGCCACCAATCTAGTACAGGGCCGACAAACACCATATATTTT
CASSHQSSTGPTNTIYF
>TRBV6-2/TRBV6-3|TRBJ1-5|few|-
TGTGCCAGCAGTTACAGGGGCGGCGGAGTCAATCAGCCCCAGCATTTT
CASSYRGGGVNQPQHF
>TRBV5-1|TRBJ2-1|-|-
TGCGCCAGCAACTTAAACCCAATAGACAATGAGCAGTTCTTC
CASNLNPIDNEQFF
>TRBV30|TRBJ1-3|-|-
TGTGCCTGGGACGACGTTGGGCAGGGGAGACACACCATATATTTT
CAWDDVGQGRHTIYF
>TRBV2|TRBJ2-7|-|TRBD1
TGTGCCGGTGTCCCGGGACAGGGTCTGGGCGAGCAGTACTTC
CAGVPGQGLGEQYF
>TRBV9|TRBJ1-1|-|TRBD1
TGTGCCAGCAGCCCTACAGGGGGCTACGCTGAAGCTTTCTTT
CASSPTGGYAEAFF
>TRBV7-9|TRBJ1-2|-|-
TGTGCCAGCAGCCCCTCGGCGGGGGCTAACTATGGCTACACCTTC
CASSPSAGANYGYTF
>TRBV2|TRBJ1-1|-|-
TGTGCCAGCAGTGAGGGGCAGTTTAACACTGAAGCTTTCTTT
CASSEGQFNTEAFF
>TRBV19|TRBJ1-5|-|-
TGTGCCAGTAGTATAATGGGAGATCAGCCCCAGCATTTT
CASSIMGDQPQHF
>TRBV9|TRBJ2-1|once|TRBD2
TGTGCCAGCAGCGTTAGCGGGAGGGCCCACAATGAGCAGTTCTTC
CASSVSGRAHNEQFF
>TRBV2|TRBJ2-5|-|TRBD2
TGTGCCAGCAGCGTTGGGACTAGCGGGAGAGGAGAGACCCAGTACTTC
CASSVGTSGRGETQYF
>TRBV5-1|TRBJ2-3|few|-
TGCGCCAGCAGCTTGGGTTCGGGGGACTTCTCCACAGATACGCAGTATTTT
CASSLGSGDFSTDTQYF
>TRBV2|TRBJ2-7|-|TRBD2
TGTGCCAGCAGTGAAGGGGAGGGAAGGCACGAGCAGTACTTC
CASSEGEGRHEQYF
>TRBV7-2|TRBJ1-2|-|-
TGTGCCAGCAGCTTAGAGAGCGCCTATGGCTACACCTTC
CASSLESAYGYTF
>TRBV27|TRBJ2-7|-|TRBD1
TGTGCCAGCAGTCCGACAGGGCACTACGAGCAGTACTTC
CASSPTGHYEQYF
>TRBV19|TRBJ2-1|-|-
TGTGCCAGTAGTGCCCGCGGTAGCTCCTACAATGAGCAGTTCTTC
CASSARGSSYNEQFF
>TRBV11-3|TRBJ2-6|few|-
TGTGCCAGCAGCTTAGTTTCGGGGTCCGGGGCCAACGTCCTGACTTTC
CASSLVSGSGANVLTF
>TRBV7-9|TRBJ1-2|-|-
TGTGCCAGCAGCTTTTGGGGAGGTGGCTACACCTTC
CASSFWGGGYTF
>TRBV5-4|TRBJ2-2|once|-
TGTGCCAGCAGCACCGGGACTCGGACCGGGGAGCTGTTTTTT
CASSTGTRTGELFF
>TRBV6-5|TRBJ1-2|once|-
TGTGCCAGCACGCGTCTCGGGATTGGCTACACCTTC
CASTRLGIGYTF
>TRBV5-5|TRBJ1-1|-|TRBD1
TGTGCCAGCAGCTTGACAGGGGGCCGGTTTTACACTGAAGCTTTCTTT
CASSLTGGRFYTEAFF
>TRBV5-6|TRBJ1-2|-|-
TGTGCCAGCAGCTTGGCGGCAGGGGCTGGGTATGGCTACACCTTC
CASSLAAGAGYGYTF
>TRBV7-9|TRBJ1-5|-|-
TGTGCCAGCAGCCAAGGGGTATCGGGCAATCAGCCCCAGCATTTT
CASSQGVSGNQPQHF
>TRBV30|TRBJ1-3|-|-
TGTGCCTGGAGTGTAAAGGGGGATTACTACACCATATATTTT
CAWSVKGDYYTIYF
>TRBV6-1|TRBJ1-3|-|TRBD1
TGTGCCAGCAGTGACAGTATGGACAGGGCTATCCGGTCTATTTTT
CASSDSMDRAIRSIF
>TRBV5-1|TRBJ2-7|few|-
TGCGCCAGCAGCTTGGCTCTCGGGGTTTCCTACGAGCAGTACTTC
CASSLALGVSYEQYF
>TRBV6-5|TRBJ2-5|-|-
TGTGCCAGCAGTTACAACGCGGACAGAAAGACCCAGTACTTC
CASSYNADRKTQYF
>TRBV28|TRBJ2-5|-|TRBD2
TGTGCCAGCAGTTTGTGGAGCGGGAACAATCAAGAGACCCAGTACTTC
CASSLWSGNNQETQYF